The 21 T cell receptor beta chains presented below share a single source sample, sequenced in a study of T-cell memory formation after mild COVID-19 listed by TCRdb under 2021. Library construction relied on 5' RACE. Sequencing was performed on an Illumina NovaSeq 6000. TCRdb's own reprocessing of the public reads used fastp at Q25 and MiXCR and kept productive beta chains. Each entry is one CDR3 protein sequence, shown with its most common DNA and genes. The sample table contains 550,000 to 650,000 distinct CDR3 sequences; only one count was recorded for roughly 17% of them. Clones ranked in the top ten supply roughly 7.8% of the sample. Sequenced material: PBMCs or a T cell subset sorted from them (not recorded which). Receptors originate from an adult woman who had mild COVID-19 (a few samples of this study predate the infection). The sample titles of this study are shuffled in the database, so cell type and time point are left out; the donor was told from shared clones.

V gene TRBV29-1 combines with J gene TRBJ2-1, with 13 bases identical to TRBD2. V dropped 6 bases and J dropped 6; count of bases not matched to a gene: 11. CDR3 length: 16 amino acids. Germline values: CDR1 SQVTM, CDR2 ANQGSEA. Here the CDR3 DNA reads TGCAGCGTGGGCCCAGTACTAGCGGGAGGGAGCAATGAGCAGTTCTTC. It translates to CSVGPVLAGGSNEQFF.

This clonotype has more than one count but fewer than ten. The CDR3, as DNA: TGCGCCAGCAGCTTGGATTGGCAGAGGAGCTCCTACGAGCAGTACTTC. Its translation is CASSLDWQRSSYEQYF. This sequence joins TRBV5-1 and TRBJ2-7; D remains ambiguous. This CDR3 contains 16 residues. V was clipped by 0 bases and J by 0 bases, with 13 bases between them. Germline CDR1 SGHRS, CDR2 YFSETQ.

The chain couples TRBV29-1 to TRBJ2-4, with 11 bases matching TRBD1. This CDR3 contains 13 residues. Germline trimming cut 3 bases from V and 8 bases from J; bases unmatched to any gene: 3. Germline CDR1 reads SQVTM; CDR2 reads ANQGSEA. The CDR3 sequence: CSVEDRGLDIQYF. In nucleotides, the CDR3 is TGCAGCGTTGAGGACAGGGGGCTCGACATTCAGTACTTC.

Only a few counts were recorded for this clonotype. The genes are TRBV3-1 and TRBJ2-3, with TRBD2 identical over 9 bases. Trimming cost V 4 bases and J 3 bases; bases outside gene matches: 2. The germline V gene has CDR1 LGHDT and CDR2 YNNKEL (reference sequence). The CDR3 loop spans 14 amino acids. The CDR3 reads CASSRLADTDTQYF. CDR3 coding DNA: TGTGCCAGCAGCCGACTAGCGGATACAGATACGCAGTATTTT.

The table lists this clonotype with a few counts. The genes are TRBV28 and TRBJ2-1; 10 nucleotides match TRBD1. From germline, CDR1 is MDHEN and CDR2 SYDVKM. This CDR3 is built from 15 residues. V shed 3 bases and J 7 bases; nucleotides not matched to a gene: 6. The CDR3 loop reads CASSFSGTGANEQFF. CDR3 bases: TGTGCCAGCAGTTTCTCCGGGACAGGGGCGAATGAGCAGTTCTTC.

Here the CDR3 DNA reads TGTGCCAGCAGTCCCGGACTAGCCTCAAGCACAGATACGCAGTATTTT. Its protein product is CASSPGLASSTDTQYF. The chain has TRBV12-3 or TRBV12-4 and TRBJ2-3; 8 bases map to TRBD2. This CDR3 region has 16 residues. V was clipped by 5 bases and J by 0 bases; unmatched bases: 7.

On this clonotype: A much larger clone lies one base from this, so it may be a read error. V gene TRBV30 combines with J gene TRBJ1-1; D perhaps matches TRBD1 (6 bases). CDR3 length: 13 amino acids. V shed 5 bases and J shed 1 base, with 11 bases lying between them. The V gene's germline CDR1 is GTSNPN and CDR2 SVGIG (reference sequence). DNA of the CDR3: TGTGCCTGGGTGCAGGGGCAGAACACTGAAGCTTTCTTT. Translation: CAWVQGQNTEAFF.

This clonotype was seen a handful of times. The chain employs TRBV7-2 and TRBJ1-1, with D uncertain. CDR1 and CDR2 from the germline V gene are SGHTA and FQGNSA. The ends were cut back, 1 base at V and 7 bases at J, with 7 bases in the middle. This CDR3 has 12 residues. The CDR3 coding sequence is TGTGCCAGCAGCTTAGAGGCACTTGAAGCTTTCTTT. Amino acids: CASSLEALEAFF.

This clonotype was seen more than once but under ten times. This chain joins TRBV27 and TRBJ2-1; a weak D match, TRBD2 (5 bases). V was trimmed by 5 bases and J by 0 bases, leaving 11 bases between them. The CDR3 loop spans 15 amino acids. Germline-derived CDR1 and CDR2 are MNHEY and SMNVEV (reference sequence). The CDR3 nucleotides are TGTGCCAGCAGTAGCACTAGTAACTCCTACAATGAGCAGTTCTTC. This encodes CASSSTSNSYNEQFF.

The CDR3 spells CASSLLNGGIEAFF. DNA of the CDR3: TGTGCCAGCAGTTTATTAAACGGGGGGATTGAAGCTTTCTTT. The chain joins TRBV27 to TRBJ1-1; TRBD1 is a possible D gene (5 bases). Trimming shortened V by 1 base and J by 7 bases, and 13 bases separated the two germline ends. The CDR3 is 14 amino acids. Per the germline V gene, CDR1 is MNHEY and CDR2 is SMNVEV (reference sequence).

This chain joins TRBV30 and TRBJ2-3, with unresolved D. The CDR3 loop spans 12 amino acids. V was clipped by 3 bases and J by 8 bases, with 12 bases between them. CDR1 is GTSNPN and CDR2 is SVGIG in the germline V gene (reference sequence). The CDR3 spells CAWRGFNGTQYF. The DNA of the CDR3 is TGTGCCTGGAGAGGGTTCAATGGTACGCAGTATTTT.

The chain has TRBV7-8 and TRBJ2-2; no firm D call. The germline gives CDR1 SGHVS, CDR2 FQNEAQ. Trimming pared 5 bases from V and 7 bases from J, leaving 8 bases between. The CDR3 is 12 amino acids. In DNA form, the CDR3 reads TGTGCCAGCAGCCTAGACCTCGGGGAGCTGTTTTTT. Its translation is CASSLDLGELFF.

V is TRBV29-1 and J is TRBJ1-4, with D hard to call. The CDR3 runs to 14 residues. The germline V gene encodes CDR1 SQVTM and CDR2 ANQGSEA. Trimming removed 7 bases from V and 8 bases from J, with 20 bases in between. The CDR3 protein is CSAEPAAGGEKLFF. CDR3 nucleotides: TGCAGCGCCGAACCGGCAGCAGGAGGGGAAAAACTGTTTTTT.

In this sample, this clonotype turned up a few times. V usage is TRBV7-9 and J usage is TRBJ1-6, with D unclear. CDR3 length: 15 residues. In germline, CDR1 is SEHNR, CDR2 FQNEAQ (reference sequence). Trimming took off 7 bases at V and 7 bases at J, with 17 bases between the two ends. The chain's CDR3 is CASTPPGSDNSPLHF. For the CDR3, the DNA is TGTGCCAGCACCCCACCGGGCTCGGACAATTCACCCCTCCACTTT.

This rearrangement joins TRBV7-9 to TRBJ2-2; D is ambiguous. Germline V gene lookup returns CDR1 SEHNR and CDR2 FQNEAQ (reference sequence). Trimming took off 0 bases at V and 1 base at J, with 9 bases between the two ends. This CDR3 is 16 amino acids long. The CDR3 loop reads CASSLALRKNTGELFF. The CDR3 DNA reads TGTGCCAGCAGCTTAGCTCTGCGGAAGAACACCGGGGAGCTGTTTTTT.

This clonotype has a handful of counts. The chain recombines TRBV15 with TRBJ1-5, with no clear D. Germline-derived CDR1 and CDR2 are LNHNV and YYDKDF (reference sequence). The CDR3 runs 14 residues. Trimming cost V 4 bases and J 3 bases, with 10 bases left between them. CDR3 region: CATSKRYDNQPQHF. The CDR3 DNA is TGTGCCACCAGCAAGCGGTACGACAATCAGCCCCAGCATTTT.

This clonotype was picked up a small number of times. This chain links TRBV3-1 with TRBJ2-7, with TRBD2 identical over 9 bases. The CDR3 consists of 15 residues. Germline CDR1 is LGHDT and CDR2 is YNNKEL (reference sequence). V lost 1 base and J lost 5; bases outside the gene matches: 6. CDR3 region: CASSQGFKREDEQYF. CDR3 nucleotide sequence: TGTGCCAGCAGCCAAGGTTTCAAGCGGGAGGACGAGCAGTACTTC.

The chain employs TRBV27 and TRBJ2-1; D ambiguous. This CDR3 contains 13 residues. The V and J ends lost 6 bases and 5 bases respectively, with 11 bases between them. Germline V gene sequence: CDR1 MNHEY, CDR2 SMNVEV (reference sequence). The CDR3 protein is CASRTSRNNEQFF. The CDR3 DNA reads as TGTGCCAGCAGGACCTCCAGAAACAATGAGCAGTTCTTC.

The chain combines TRBV27 with TRBJ1-6; 9 bases map to TRBD1. The CDR3 has 15 residues. CDR1 MNHEY and CDR2 SMNVEV come from the germline V gene (reference sequence). The trim removed 5 bases at V and 7 bases at J, leaving 6 bases unmatched. The CDR3 DNA reads TGTGCCAGCAGTCGTACAGGGGGCTGGAATTCACCCCTCCACTTT. Translation gives CASSRTGGWNSPLHF.

The J gene is TRBJ2-1, the V gene TRBV24-1; D not resolved. V gave up 4 bases and J gave up 4 bases, with 19 bases separating them. CDR1 and CDR2 from the germline V gene are KGHDR and SFDVKD. CDR3 length: 17 amino acids. The CDR3 region is CATSDPQKASEYNEQFF. DNA for the CDR3: TGTGCCACCAGTGACCCCCAGAAAGCGAGCGAATACAATGAGCAGTTCTTC.

CDR3 protein: CASSWTGESPLHF. The CDR3 bases are TGTGCCAGCAGTTGGACAGGTGAATCACCCCTCCACTTT. V is TRBV7-9 and J is TRBJ1-6; 7 bases line up with TRBD1. Trimming cost V 6 bases and J 10 bases; bases outside gene matches: 6. The germline V gene has CDR1 SEHNR and CDR2 FQNEAQ (reference sequence). CDR3 length: 13 residues.